The 27 T cell receptor beta chains below were found in one sample sequenced in a study of identical twins. One entry per CDR3 protein, called by TCRdb with MiXCR from the 5' RACE reads. The sample includes a few hundred thousand distinct CDR3 sequences, 9.6% of them seen just once. These data were also filed under a second study, of yellow fever vaccine responses in identical twins.

The material sequenced was PBMCs. These receptors all come from a woman aged 18-29 years in good health.

This chain joins TRBV29-1 and TRBJ2-7; D remains unclear. The CDR3 is made up of 12 amino acids. Trimming removed 4 bases at V and 2 bases at J, with 9 bases between. CDR1 is SQVTM, CDR2 ANQGSEA, per germline. The CDR3 sequence is CSVARTPYEQYF. The CDR3 bases are TGCAGCGTTGCTCGGACCCCCTACGAGCAGTACTTC.

There are many counts of this clonotype. The V and J genes are TRBV4-3 and TRBJ2-3, with TRBD2 matching 7 bases. The CDR3 is 16 amino acids. CDR1 is LGHNA, CDR2 YSLEER, per germline. Trimming removed 4 bases from V and 3 bases from J; junction bases left unmatched: 10. The CDR3 region has the DNA TGCGCCAGCAGCCCTAGATGGGGGGGTGCGACAGATACGCAGTATTTT. Residues: CASSPRWGGATDTQYF.

This clonotype was recorded a few times. V usage is TRBV14 and J usage is TRBJ2-1, with D unclear. Germline lookup yields CDR1 SGHDN and CDR2 FVKESK. Trimming pared 2 bases from V and 1 base from J, leaving 6 bases between. The CDR3 runs to 14 residues. The DNA for the CDR3 is TGTGCCAGCAGCCAACTGACATCCTACAATGAGCAGTTCTTC. It specifies CASSQLTSYNEQFF.

This clonotype was counted many times. The rearrangement joins TRBV20-1 to TRBJ1-2; D is possibly TRBD1 (6 bases). The CDR3 sequence is 13 residues long. In germline, CDR1 is DFQATT, CDR2 SNEGSKA (reference sequence). The CDR3 loop is CIAPKQGSYGYTF. The CDR3 DNA reads TGCATCGCCCCAAAACAGGGATCCTATGGCTACACCTTC.

The chain uses TRBV12-5 and TRBJ2-5; D is ambiguous. The CDR3 is 14 amino acids. Germline-derived CDR1 and CDR2 are LGHNT and FRNRAP. V lost 1 base to trimming and J lost 0 bases, with 6 bases between them. The CDR3 spells CASGLGRDQETQYF. For the CDR3, the DNA is TGTGCTAGTGGTTTGGGACGGGACCAAGAGACCCAGTACTTC.

This clonotype was seen repeatedly, ten times or more. The V call is TRBV5-6, the J call TRBJ2-7; 16 bases fit TRBD2. CDR3 length equals 14 residues. Looked up from germline, CDR1 is SGHDT and CDR2 is YYEEEE. With 4 bases clipped from V and 11 bases from J, the junction kept 6 bases outside the gene matches. The CDR3 here is CASSPGLAGGAEYF. As DNA, the CDR3 is TGTGCCAGCAGCCCGGGACTAGCGGGGGGGGCGGAGTACTTC.

This clonotype was found many times. The gene calls are TRBV4-1 and TRBJ2-7, with a possible D match to TRBD2 (5 bases). The V gene lost 0 bases and the J gene lost 4 bases, with 16 bases spanning the gap. Germline V lookup: CDR1 MGHRA, CDR2 YSYEKL. The CDR3 length is 16 residues. The CDR3, as DNA: TGCGCCAGCAGCCAAGATGTTAATTCTCGGGGTTACGAGCAGTACTTC. Translating gives CASSQDVNSRGYEQYF.

This clonotype has a handful of counts. V is TRBV27 and J is TRBJ2-3; D possibly uses TRBD1 or TRBD2 (5 bases each). This CDR3 region has 13 residues. From germline, CDR1 is MNHEY and CDR2 SMNVEV (reference sequence). Trimming left V 6 bases short and J 6 bases short, with 13 bases between. The CDR3 DNA follows: TGTGCCAGCAGGAACCGGGGCAGGGATACGCAGTATTTT. Amino acids: CASRNRGRDTQYF.

This clonotype was recorded many times. This rearrangement joins TRBV11-2 to TRBJ2-2; D is unclear. The CDR3 contains 12 residues. Trimming took 5 bases from V and 8 from J, leaving 9 bases between them. Germline CDR1 and CDR2: SGHAT and FQNNGV. In nucleotides, the CDR3 is TGTGCCAGCAGCCCGCTCCGGGGGGAGCTGTTTTTT. Encoded protein: CASSPLRGELFF.

The chain joins TRBV19 to TRBJ2-5; D tentatively reads TRBD1 or TRBD2 (6 bases each). Germline V lookup: CDR1 LNHDA, CDR2 SQIVND (reference sequence). Trimming removed 6 bases from V and 7 bases from J, with 33 bases in between. There are 19 residues in the CDR3. The DNA for the CDR3 is TGTGCCAGTAGAACCTATTATCTGCCTCGGGGGACACCAAAGAGGACCCAGTACTTC. Translating it yields CASRTYYLPRGTPKRTQYF.

There are many counts of this clonotype. V gene TRBV29-1 combines with J gene TRBJ2-4, with a tentative D call TRBD2 (6 bases). V was pared by 3 bases and J by 1 base, with 7 bases between. The CDR3 runs to 13 residues. From germline, CDR1 is SQVTM and CDR2 ANQGSEA. As DNA, the CDR3 is TGCAGCGTTGAGAGCGGGGCCAAAAACATTCAGTACTTC. Translation gives CSVESGAKNIQYF.

This clonotype was seen at least ten times. This chain joins TRBV25-1 and TRBJ2-1; 7 positions match TRBD1. The ends lost 3 bases at V and 10 bases at J; junction bases unmatched: 21. The CDR3 loop spans 18 amino acids. The germline V gene encodes CDR1 MGHDK and CDR2 SYGVNS. In nucleotides, the CDR3 is TGTGCCAGCAGTGAGACCACAGGGGTCTCGGCGGTGGTCTCGGAGCAGTTCTTC. Protein: CASSETTGVSAVVSEQFF. Complete variable domain (other parts from reference TRBV25-1 and TRBJ2-1): EADIYQTPRYLVIGTGKKITLECSQTMGHDKMYWYQQDPGMELHLIHYSYGVNSTEKGDLSSESTVSRIRTEHFPLTLESARPSHTSQYLCASSETTGVSAVVSEQFFGPGTRLTVL.

In this sample, this clonotype turned up a few times. CDR3 nucleotide sequence: TGTGCCAGCAGTGACCCCCCAGGGGATCAGCCCCAGCATTTT. Translation: CASSDPPGDQPQHF. The chain carries TRBV6-1 and TRBJ1-5; perhaps TRBD1 as D (6 bases). V shed 3 bases and J shed 5 bases, with 11 bases lying between them. The CDR3 runs 14 residues. Germline-derived CDR1 and CDR2 are MNHNS and SASEGT.

This clonotype has a count of ten or more. The chain employs TRBV7-3 and TRBJ2-2; D possibly corresponds to TRBD1 (5 bases). Germline CDR1 reads SGHTA; CDR2 reads FQGTGA. The V gene lost 2 bases and the J gene lost 3 bases, with 16 bases spanning the gap. The CDR3 is 17 amino acids. CDR3 sequence (DNA): TGTGCCAGCAGCTTAGTTCCGCCCAGGGCTCACACCGGGGAGCTGTTTTTT. Its translation is CASSLVPPRAHTGELFF.

This chain uses TRBV7-2 with TRBJ2-7, with TRBD2 identical over 8 bases. CDR1 is SGHTA and CDR2 is FQGNSA in the germline V gene. This CDR3 has 14 amino acids. V lost 10 bases and J lost 3; bases outside the gene matches: 11. CDR3 nucleotide sequence: TGTGCCACCACCCAAGGCACTAGCGGCTACGAGCAGTACTTC. It encodes CATTQGTSGYEQYF.

This clonotype has a count of ten or more. V and J are TRBV12-3 or TRBV12-4 and TRBJ2-1, with 7 bases fitting TRBD1. The CDR3 loop spans 15 amino acids. V was pared by 5 bases and J by 1 base, with 5 bases of the junction left unmatched. The CDR3 nucleotides are TGTGCCAGCAGTCCGCGACAGGGTTCCTACAATGAGCAGTTCTTC. It encodes CASSPRQGSYNEQFF.

A few counts support this clonotype. CDR3 amino acids: CASSSKGAFNQPQHF. In DNA, the CDR3 is TGTGCCAGCAGTTCTAAGGGGGCTTTCAATCAGCCCCAGCATTTT. This chain uses TRBV12-3 or TRBV12-4 with TRBJ1-5; 7 nucleotides agree with TRBD1. This CDR3 has 15 amino acids. V gave up 4 bases and J gave up 3 bases; unmatched junction bases: 6.

The gene calls are TRBV2 and TRBJ1-5; 7 positions agree with TRBD1. This CDR3 contains 17 residues. V shed 11 bases and J 5 bases; nucleotides not matched to a gene: 21. The germline V gene encodes CDR1 SNHLY and CDR2 FYNNEI. The CDR3 reads CAFCFWGTQGFDQPQHF. DNA of the CDR3: TGTGCCTTCTGTTTCTGGGGAACACAGGGGTTCGATCAGCCCCAGCATTTT. Based on the CDR3 plus reference TRBV2 and TRBJ1-5, the full variable domain is EPEVTQTPSHQVTQMGQEVILRCVPISNHLYFYWYRQILGQKVEFLVSFYNNEISEKSEIFDDQFSVERPDGSNFTLKIRSTKLEDSAMYFCAFCFWGTQGFDQPQHFGDGTRLSIL.

The table lists this clonotype with a few counts. This chain connects TRBV7-9 to TRBJ2-7; 8 bases fit TRBD1. With 5 bases clipped from V and 0 bases from J, the junction kept 6 bases outside the gene matches. This CDR3 has 15 amino acids. Germline lookup yields CDR1 SEHNR and CDR2 FQNEAQ (reference sequence). CDR3: CASSHLTGASYEQYF. CDR3 DNA sequence: TGTGCCAGCAGCCATCTGACAGGGGCCTCCTACGAGCAGTACTTC.

A few counts support this clonotype. The chain joins TRBV6-1 to TRBJ2-1, with 8 bases identical to TRBD1. CDR3 length: 14 amino acids. V lost 1 base and J lost 8; bases outside the gene matches: 4. The germline V gene has CDR1 MNHNS and CDR2 SASEGT. The CDR3 region is CASSEGQGADEQFF. The CDR3, as DNA: TGTGCCAGCAGTGAAGGGCAGGGGGCCGATGAGCAGTTCTTC.

A few counts support this clonotype. At one boundary the junction diverges from the germline segment, which might be a read error. This chain uses TRBV20-1 with TRBJ2-3; D may be TRBD2 (6 bases). The germline gives CDR1 DFQATT, CDR2 SNEGSKA (reference sequence). This CDR3 is built from 15 residues. The CDR3: CCARDARGRPDTQYF. Here the CDR3 DNA reads TGCTGTGCTAGAGATGCACGGGGGAGACCAGATACGCAGTATTTT.

This clonotype was observed at least ten times. V and J are TRBV5-1 and TRBJ1-1, with 8 bases aligning to TRBD1. This CDR3 is 15 amino acids long. V lost 4 bases, J lost 0 bases, and 5 bases stayed unmatched. The germline gives CDR1 SGHRS, CDR2 YFSETQ. The CDR3 DNA reads TGCGCCAGCAGCCCACGGACAGGGCTGAACACTGAAGCTTTCTTT. This encodes CASSPRTGLNTEAFF.

This clonotype occurred many times. The V gene is TRBV6-2 or TRBV6-3, the J gene TRBJ1-5, with no clear D. Germline V gene data show CDR1 as MNHEY and CDR2 as SVGEGT. The V end lost 5 bases, the J end lost 0 bases, and 8 bases lay between the germline ends. The CDR3 covers 14 residues. CDR3 region: CASSIGYSNQPQHF. In DNA, the CDR3 is TGTGCCAGCAGTATCGGTTATAGCAATCAGCCCCAGCATTTT.

This chain links TRBV6-2 or TRBV6-3 with TRBJ2-2; weak D call: TRBD2 (6 bases). Germline V gene data show CDR1 as MNHEY and CDR2 as SVGEGT. V was trimmed by 6 bases and J by 4 bases, leaving 18 bases between them. There are 16 residues in the CDR3. The CDR3 bases are TGTGCCAGCAGATTCAGCGGGTCCTCCGTCACCGGGGAGCTGTTTTTT. Translated, it gives CASRFSGSSVTGELFF.

This clonotype was seen only a few times. The chain joins TRBV27 to TRBJ1-2; D call uncertain. The germline V and J ends were trimmed by 1 base and 4 bases, with 7 bases remaining between them. Germline V lookup: CDR1 MNHEY, CDR2 SMNVEV (reference sequence). The CDR3 consists of 13 residues. The CDR3 region is CASSLYGPYGYTF. The CDR3 nucleotides read TGTGCCAGCAGTTTATACGGGCCCTATGGCTACACCTTC.

This clonotype was picked up a small number of times. J is TRBJ2-2 and V is TRBV7-2; D remains ambiguous. CDR1 and CDR2 (germline): SGHTA, FQGNSA. The CDR3 runs to 16 residues. Trimming pared 6 bases from V and 4 bases from J, leaving 18 bases between. The CDR3 region has the DNA TGTGCCAGCAGACCTTCACCGGCGCGAGGCACCGGGGAGCTGTTTTTT. Residues: CASRPSPARGTGELFF.

This clonotype has ten or more counts. The chain employs TRBV5-1 and TRBJ2-3, with 9 bases that match TRBD1. The ends lost 5 bases at V and 3 bases at J; junction bases unmatched: 4. Germline lookup yields CDR1 SGHRS and CDR2 YFSETQ. The length of the CDR3 is 14 residues. CDR3 nucleotides: TGCGCCAGCAGATCGGGACAGGGTACAGATACGCAGTATTTT. It translates to CASRSGQGTDTQYF. The full variable domain, rest sourced from reference TRBV5-1 and TRBJ2-3, is KAGVTQTPRYLIKTRGQQVTLSCSPISGHRSVSWYQQTPGQGLQFLFEYFSETQRNKGNFPGRFSGRQFSNSRSEMNVSTLELGDSALYLCASRSGQGTDTQYFGPGTRLTVL.